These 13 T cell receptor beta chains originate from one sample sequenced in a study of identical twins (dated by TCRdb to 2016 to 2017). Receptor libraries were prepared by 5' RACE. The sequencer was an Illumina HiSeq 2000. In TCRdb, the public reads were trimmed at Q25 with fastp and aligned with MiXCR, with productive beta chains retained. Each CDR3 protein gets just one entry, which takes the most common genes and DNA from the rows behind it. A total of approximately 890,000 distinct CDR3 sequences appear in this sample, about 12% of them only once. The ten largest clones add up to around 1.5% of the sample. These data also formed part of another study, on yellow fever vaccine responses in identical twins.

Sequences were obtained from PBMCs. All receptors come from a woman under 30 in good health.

The CDR3 region is CASSPAPRDVYSRGEKLFF. In DNA form, the CDR3 reads TGTGCCAGCAGCCCGGCCCCCAGGGACGTTTATTCACGGGGTGAAAAACTGTTTTTT. The chain is built from TRBV7-8 and TRBJ1-4, with D possibly being TRBD1 (5 bases). The CDR3 spans 19 residues. The V end was cut by 5 bases, the J end by 7 bases, with 29 bases between. Germline lookup yields CDR1 SGHVS and CDR2 FQNEAQ.

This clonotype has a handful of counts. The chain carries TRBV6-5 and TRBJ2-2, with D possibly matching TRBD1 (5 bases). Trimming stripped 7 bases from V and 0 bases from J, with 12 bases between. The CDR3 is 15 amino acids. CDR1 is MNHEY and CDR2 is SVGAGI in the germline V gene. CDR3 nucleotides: TGTGCCAGCACCTATTCGACAGCGAACACCGGGGAGCTGTTTTTT. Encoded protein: CASTYSTANTGELFF.

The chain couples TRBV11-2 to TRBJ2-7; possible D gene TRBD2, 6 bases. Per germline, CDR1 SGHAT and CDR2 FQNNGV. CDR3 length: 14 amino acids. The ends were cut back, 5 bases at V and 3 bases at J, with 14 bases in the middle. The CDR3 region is CASSEAGAIYEQYF. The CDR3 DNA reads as TGTGCCAGCAGCGAAGCGGGCGCGATCTACGAGCAGTACTTC. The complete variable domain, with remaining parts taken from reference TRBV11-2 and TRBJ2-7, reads EAGVAQSPRYKIIEKRQSVAFWCNPISGHATLYWYQQILGQGPKLLIQFQNNGVVDDSQLPKDRFSAERLKGVDSTLKIQPAKLEDSAVYLCASSEAGAIYEQYFGPGTRLTVT.

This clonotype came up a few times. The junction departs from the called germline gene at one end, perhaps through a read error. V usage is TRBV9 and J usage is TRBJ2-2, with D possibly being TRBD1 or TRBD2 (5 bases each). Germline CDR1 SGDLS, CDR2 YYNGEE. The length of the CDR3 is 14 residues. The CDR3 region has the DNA TGTGCCAGCAGCTACGTGGGGGTTACCGGAGAGCTGTTTTTT. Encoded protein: CASSYVGVTGELFF. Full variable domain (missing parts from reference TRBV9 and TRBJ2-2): DSGVTQTPKHLITATGQRVTLRCSPRSGDLSVYWYQQSLDQGLQFLIQYYNGEERAKGNILERFSAQQFPDLHSELNLSSLELGDSALYFCASSYVGVTGELFFGEGSRLTVL.

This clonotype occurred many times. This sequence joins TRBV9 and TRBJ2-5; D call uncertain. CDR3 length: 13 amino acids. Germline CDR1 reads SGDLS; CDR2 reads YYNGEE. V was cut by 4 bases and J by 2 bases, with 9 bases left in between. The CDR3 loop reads CASSPRRQETQYF. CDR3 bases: TGTGCCAGCAGCCCCCGACGGCAAGAGACCCAGTACTTC.

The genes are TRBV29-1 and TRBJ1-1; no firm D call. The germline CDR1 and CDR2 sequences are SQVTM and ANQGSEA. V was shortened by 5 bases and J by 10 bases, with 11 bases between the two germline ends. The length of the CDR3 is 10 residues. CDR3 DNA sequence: TGCAGCGTTTTGGAACCCAGAGCTTTCTTT. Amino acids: CSVLEPRAFF.

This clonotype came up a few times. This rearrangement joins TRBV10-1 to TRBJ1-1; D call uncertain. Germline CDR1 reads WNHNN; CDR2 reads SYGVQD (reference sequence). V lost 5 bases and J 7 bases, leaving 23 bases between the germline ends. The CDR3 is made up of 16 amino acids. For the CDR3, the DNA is TGCGCCAGCAGTCCGTCCAAAAACACCATCGTGGTTGAAGCTTTCTTT. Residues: CASSPSKNTIVVEAFF.

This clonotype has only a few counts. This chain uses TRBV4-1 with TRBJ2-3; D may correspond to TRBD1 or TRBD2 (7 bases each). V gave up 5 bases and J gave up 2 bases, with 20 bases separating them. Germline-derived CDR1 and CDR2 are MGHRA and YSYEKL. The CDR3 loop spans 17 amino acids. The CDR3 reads CASSVPSGTEITDTQYF. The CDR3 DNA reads TGCGCCAGCAGCGTTCCGAGCGGGACAGAGATCACAGATACGCAGTATTTT.

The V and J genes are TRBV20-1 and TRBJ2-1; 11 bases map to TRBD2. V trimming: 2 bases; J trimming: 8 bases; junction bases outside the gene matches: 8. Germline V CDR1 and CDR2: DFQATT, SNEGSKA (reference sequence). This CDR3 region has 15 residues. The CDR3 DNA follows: TGCAGTGCTAGATGGCTAGCGGGAGGAAAGGATGAGCAGTTCTTC. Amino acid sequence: CSARWLAGGKDEQFF.

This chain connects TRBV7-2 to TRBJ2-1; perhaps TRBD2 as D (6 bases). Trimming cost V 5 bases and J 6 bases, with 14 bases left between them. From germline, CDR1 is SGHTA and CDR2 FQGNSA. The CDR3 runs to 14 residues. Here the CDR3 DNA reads TGTGCCAGCAGCCCAGCCCAGGGAGGCAATGAGCAGTTCTTC. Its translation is CASSPAQGGNEQFF.

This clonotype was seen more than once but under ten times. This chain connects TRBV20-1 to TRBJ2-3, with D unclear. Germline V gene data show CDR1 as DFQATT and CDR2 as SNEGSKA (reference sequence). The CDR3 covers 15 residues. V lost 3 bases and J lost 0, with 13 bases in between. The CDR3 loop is CSARARKLSTDTQYF. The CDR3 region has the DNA TGCAGTGCTAGGGCAAGGAAGCTTAGCACAGATACGCAGTATTTT.

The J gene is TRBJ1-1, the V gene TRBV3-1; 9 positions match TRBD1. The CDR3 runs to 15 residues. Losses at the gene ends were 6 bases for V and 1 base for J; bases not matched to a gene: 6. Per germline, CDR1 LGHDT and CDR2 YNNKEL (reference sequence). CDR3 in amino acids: CASRKQGASNTEAFF. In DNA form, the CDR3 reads TGTGCCAGCAGAAAACAGGGGGCCTCGAACACTGAAGCTTTCTTT.

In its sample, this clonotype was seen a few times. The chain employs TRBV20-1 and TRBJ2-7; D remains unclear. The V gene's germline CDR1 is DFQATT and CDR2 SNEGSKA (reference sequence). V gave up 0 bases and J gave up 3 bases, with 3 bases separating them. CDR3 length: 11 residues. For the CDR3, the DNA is TGCAGTGCTAGAGAGTTCTACGAGCAGTACTTC. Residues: CSAREFYEQYF.